The 10 T cell receptor beta chains reported below all come from one sample, sequenced in a study of identical twins. TCRdb re-derived calls from the 5' RACE reads in MiXCR, one entry per CDR3 protein. Here the sample spans approximately 600,000 distinct CDR3 sequences, around a tenth being singletons. These data were also filed under a second study, of yellow fever vaccine responses in identical twins.

Material: PBMCs. These receptors came from a woman aged 18 to 35 in good health.

V and J are TRBV4-1 and TRBJ2-2, with 8 bases that match TRBD1. V trimming: 4 bases; J trimming: 0 bases; junction bases outside the gene matches: 4. This CDR3 region has 16 residues. Germline lookup yields CDR1 MGHRA and CDR2 YSYEKL. This CDR3 reads CASSPRDRTNTGELFF. In nucleotides, the CDR3 is TGCGCCAGCAGCCCCCGGGACAGGACGAACACCGGGGAGCTGTTTTTT.

The chain employs TRBV14 and TRBJ2-6; D is uncertain. The ends were cut back, 6 bases at V and 0 bases at J, with 6 bases in the middle. There are 14 residues in the CDR3. Germline V gene sequence: CDR1 SGHDN, CDR2 FVKESK. In DNA, the CDR3 is TGTGCCAGCAGAAAGTCCTCTGGGGCCAACGTCCTGACTTTC. This sequence encodes CASRKSSGANVLTF.

This clonotype was recorded many times. The V call is TRBV29-1, the J call TRBJ2-1, with 9 bases identical to TRBD2. Trimming removed 4 bases from V and 5 bases from J; junction bases left unmatched: 6. From germline, CDR1 is SQVTM and CDR2 ANQGSEA. The CDR3 loop spans 14 amino acids. The CDR3, as DNA: TGCAGCGTTGCCCCGGCGGGGGGGCACAATGAGCAGTTCTTC. Translated, it gives CSVAPAGGHNEQFF.

This clonotype was observed a handful of times. The chain is built from TRBV5-1 and TRBJ1-2; possibly TRBD1 for D (5 bases). The ends were cut back, 3 bases at V and 13 bases at J, with 22 bases in the middle. CDR1 and CDR2 from the germline V gene are SGHRS and YFSETQ. This CDR3 is 14 amino acids long. CDR3 protein: CASSSPGRSNYATF. The CDR3 DNA is TGCGCCAGCAGCTCGCCGGGACGGAGTAACTATGCCACCTTC.

This clonotype has ten or more counts. The genes are TRBV29-1 and TRBJ2-3, with D unclear. The CDR3 is 12 residues long. V dropped 5 bases and J dropped 3 bases, with 9 bases sitting between them. CDR1 is SQVTM and CDR2 is ANQGSEA in the germline V gene. The CDR3 bases are TGCAGCGTTCTTTGGTCGACAGATACGCAGTATTTT. This encodes CSVLWSTDTQYF.

There are a few counts of this clonotype. The V and J genes are TRBV28 and TRBJ2-7, with D hard to call. CDR1 and CDR2 (germline): MDHEN, SYDVKM. The CDR3 runs to 13 residues. The V gene lost 5 bases and the J gene lost 4 bases, with 12 bases spanning the gap. CDR3 region: CASSTLLTYEQYF. The CDR3 region has the DNA TGTGCCAGCAGTACGCTCCTAACTTACGAGCAGTACTTC.

At least ten counts were recorded for this clonotype. V gene TRBV29-1 combines with J gene TRBJ2-7, with TRBD1 as a possible D gene (6 bases). The CDR3 totals 10 residues. Deletions cut 6 bases from V and 9 bases from J, with 12 bases between. Germline assignment: CDR1 SQVTM and CDR2 ANQGSEA. CDR3 sequence reads: CSVRQDTQYF. The CDR3 DNA reads as TGCAGCGTGAGACAGGACACGCAGTACTTC.

The chain employs TRBV18 and TRBJ1-4, with D perhaps matching TRBD1 (5 bases). Germline V CDR1 and CDR2: KGHSH, LQKENI. V was clipped by 4 bases and J by 8 bases, with 11 bases between them. CDR3 length: 13 residues. Here the CDR3 reads CASSRDSGEKLFF. As DNA, the CDR3 is TGTGCCAGCTCACGTGACAGTGGCGAAAAACTGTTTTTT.

This clonotype showed up just a few times. The rearrangement uses TRBV5-1 and TRBJ2-2, with TRBD2 matching 12 bases. The germline CDR1 and CDR2 sequences are SGHRS and YFSETQ. Trimming removed 5 bases from V and 3 bases from J; junction bases left unmatched: 8. This CDR3 contains 17 residues. Written as DNA, the CDR3 is TGCGCCAGCAGAGCTAGCGGGGGGGCCTTGGACACCGGGGAGCTGTTTTTT. Translated, it gives CASRASGGALDTGELFF.

In DNA form, the CDR3 reads TGCGCCAGCAGCCAAGCTGACAGGGGAGCCGGGGAGCTGTTTTTT. Translating it yields CASSQADRGAGELFF. The chain is built from TRBV4-1 and TRBJ2-2, with 8 bases that match TRBD1. Germline lookup yields CDR1 MGHRA and CDR2 YSYEKL. V dropped 1 base and J dropped 6; count of bases not matched to a gene: 4. The CDR3 length is 15 residues.